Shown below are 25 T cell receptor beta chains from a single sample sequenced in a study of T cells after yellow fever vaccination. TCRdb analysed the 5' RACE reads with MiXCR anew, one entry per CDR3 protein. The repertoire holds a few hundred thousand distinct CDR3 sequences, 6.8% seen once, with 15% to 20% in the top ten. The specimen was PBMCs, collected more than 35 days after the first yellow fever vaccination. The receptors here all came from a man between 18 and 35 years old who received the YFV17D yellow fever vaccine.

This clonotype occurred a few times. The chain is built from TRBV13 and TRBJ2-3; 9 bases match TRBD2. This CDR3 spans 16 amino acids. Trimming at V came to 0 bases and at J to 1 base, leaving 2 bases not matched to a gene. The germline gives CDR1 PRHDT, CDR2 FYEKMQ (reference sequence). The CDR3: CASSLGGGGGTDTQYF. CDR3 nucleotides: TGTGCCAGCAGCTTAGGTGGCGGGGGGGGCACAGATACGCAGTATTTT.

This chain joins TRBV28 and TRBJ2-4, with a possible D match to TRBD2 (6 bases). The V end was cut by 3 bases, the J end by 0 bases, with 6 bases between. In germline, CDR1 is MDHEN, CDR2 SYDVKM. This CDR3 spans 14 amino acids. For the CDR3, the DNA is TGTGCCAGCAGTTTCGGGGGAGCCAAAAACATTCAGTACTTC. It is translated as CASSFGGAKNIQYF.

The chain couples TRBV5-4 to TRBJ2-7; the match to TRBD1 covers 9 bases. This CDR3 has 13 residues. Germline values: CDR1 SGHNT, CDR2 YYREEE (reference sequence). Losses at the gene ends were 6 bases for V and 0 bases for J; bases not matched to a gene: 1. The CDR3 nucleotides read TGTGCCAGCACGGGACAGGGCTCCTACGAGCAGTACTTC. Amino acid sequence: CASTGQGSYEQYF.

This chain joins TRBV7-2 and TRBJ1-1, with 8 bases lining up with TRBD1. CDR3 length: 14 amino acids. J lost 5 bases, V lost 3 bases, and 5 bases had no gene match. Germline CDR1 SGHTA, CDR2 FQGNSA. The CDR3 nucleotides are TGTGCCAGCAGCTTCGACAGGGGATCGACTGAAGCTTTCTTT. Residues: CASSFDRGSTEAFF. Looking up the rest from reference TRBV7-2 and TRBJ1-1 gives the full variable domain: GAGVSQSPSNKVTEKGKDVELRCDPISGHTALYWYRQSLGQGLEFLIYFQGNSAPDKSGLPSDRFSAERTGGSVSTLTIQRTQQEDSAVYLCASSFDRGSTEAFFGQGTRLTVV.

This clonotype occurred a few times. CDR3 nucleotides: TGTGCCAGCAAGGCCAGTCACTCTGGAAACACCATATATTTT. It codes for CASKASHSGNTIYF. This chain connects TRBV6-4 to TRBJ1-3; no firm D call. The ends were cut back, 7 bases at V and 0 bases at J, with 10 bases in the middle. This CDR3 contains 14 residues. Germline V CDR1 and CDR2: MRHNA, SNTAGT.

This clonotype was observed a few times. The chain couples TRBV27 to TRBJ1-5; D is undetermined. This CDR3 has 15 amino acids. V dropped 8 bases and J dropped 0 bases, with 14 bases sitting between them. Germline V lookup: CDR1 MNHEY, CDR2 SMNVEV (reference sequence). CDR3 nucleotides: TGTGCCAGCTCCCTGGGCATAGATAGCAATCAGCCCCAGCATTTT. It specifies CASSLGIDSNQPQHF.

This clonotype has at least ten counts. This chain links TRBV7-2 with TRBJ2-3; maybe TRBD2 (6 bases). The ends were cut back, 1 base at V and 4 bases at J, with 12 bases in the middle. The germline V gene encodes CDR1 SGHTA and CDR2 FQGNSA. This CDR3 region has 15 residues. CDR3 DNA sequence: TGTGCCAGCAGCTTAGGGGCGGGGTTGGCAGATACGCAGTATTTT. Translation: CASSLGAGLADTQYF. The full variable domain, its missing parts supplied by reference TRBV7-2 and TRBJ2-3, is GAGVSQSPSNKVTEKGKDVELRCDPISGHTALYWYRQSLGQGLEFLIYFQGNSAPDKSGLPSDRFSAERTGGSVSTLTIQRTQQEDSAVYLCASSLGAGLADTQYFGPGTRLTVL.

The CDR3 bases are TGTGCCAGCAGCCAAGAAGCAGGGCCTTCGCCCCAGCATTTT. The encoded protein is CASSQEAGPSPQHF. The chain combines TRBV4-2 with TRBJ1-5; a weak D match, TRBD1 (5 bases). The CDR3 sequence is 14 residues long. V shed 0 bases and J shed 9 bases, with 12 bases lying between them. Germline V gives CDR1 LGHNA, CDR2 YNFKEQ.

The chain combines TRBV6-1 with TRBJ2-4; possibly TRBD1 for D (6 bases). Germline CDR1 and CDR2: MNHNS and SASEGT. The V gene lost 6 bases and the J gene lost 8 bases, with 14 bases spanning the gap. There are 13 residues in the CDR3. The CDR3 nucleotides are TGTGCCAGCAGGTTGAAGGGGGTCCACATTCAGTACTTC. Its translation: CASRLKGVHIQYF.

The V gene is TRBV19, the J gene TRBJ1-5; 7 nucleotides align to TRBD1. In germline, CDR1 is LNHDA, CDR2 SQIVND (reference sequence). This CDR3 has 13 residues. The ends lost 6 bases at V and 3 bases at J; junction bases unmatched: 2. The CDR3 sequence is CASRGQYNQPQHF. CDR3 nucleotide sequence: TGTGCCAGTAGGGGACAGTACAATCAGCCCCAGCATTTT.

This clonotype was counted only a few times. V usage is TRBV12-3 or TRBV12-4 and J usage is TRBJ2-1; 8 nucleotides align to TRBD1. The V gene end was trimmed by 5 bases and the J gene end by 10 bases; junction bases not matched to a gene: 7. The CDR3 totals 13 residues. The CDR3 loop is CASSRTGREEQFF. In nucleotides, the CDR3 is TGTGCCAGCAGTCGGACAGGGCGGGAAGAGCAGTTCTTC.

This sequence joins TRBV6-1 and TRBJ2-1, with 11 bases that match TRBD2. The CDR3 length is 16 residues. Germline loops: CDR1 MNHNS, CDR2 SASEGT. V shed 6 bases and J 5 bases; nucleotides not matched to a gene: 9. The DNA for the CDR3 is TGTGCCAGCAGAACTCAGACTAGCGGGATAAACAATGAGCAGTTCTTC. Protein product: CASRTQTSGINNEQFF.

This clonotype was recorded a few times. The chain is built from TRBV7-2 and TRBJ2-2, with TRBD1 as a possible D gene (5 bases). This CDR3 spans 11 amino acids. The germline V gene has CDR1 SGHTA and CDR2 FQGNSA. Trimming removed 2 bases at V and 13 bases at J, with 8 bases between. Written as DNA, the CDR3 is TGTGCCAGCAGCTTAAGAGACAGGCTGTTTTTT. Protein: CASSLRDRLFF. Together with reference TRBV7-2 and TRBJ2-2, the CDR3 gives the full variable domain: GAGVSQSPSNKVTEKGKDVELRCDPISGHTALYWYRQSLGQGLEFLIYFQGNSAPDKSGLPSDRFSAERTGGSVSTLTIQRTQQEDSAVYLCASSLRDRLFFGEGSRLTVL.

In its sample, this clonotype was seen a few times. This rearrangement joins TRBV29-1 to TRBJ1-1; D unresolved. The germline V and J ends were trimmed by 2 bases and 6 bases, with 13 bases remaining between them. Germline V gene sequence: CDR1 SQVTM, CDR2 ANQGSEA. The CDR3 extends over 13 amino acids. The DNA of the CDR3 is TGCAGCGTTGAAAAGTCTTTCGGGGCTGAAGCTTTCTTT. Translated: CSVEKSFGAEAFF. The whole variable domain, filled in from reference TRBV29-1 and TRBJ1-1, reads SAVISQKPSRDICQRGTSLTIQCQVDSQVTMMFWYRQQPGQSLTLIATANQGSEATYESGFVIDKFPISRPNLTFSTLTVSNMSPEDSSIYLCSVEKSFGAEAFFGQGTRLTVV.

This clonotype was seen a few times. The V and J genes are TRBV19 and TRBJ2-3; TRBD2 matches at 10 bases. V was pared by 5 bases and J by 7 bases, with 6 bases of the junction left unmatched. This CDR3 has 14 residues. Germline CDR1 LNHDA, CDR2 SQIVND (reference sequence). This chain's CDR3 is CASSLAGGANTQYF. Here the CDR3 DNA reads TGTGCCAGTAGTTTAGCGGGAGGTGCGAATACGCAGTATTTT.

CDR3 in DNA: TGTGCCAGCAGTGAAGGGTCCCACGGGACAGGGAGGGGTGAAAAACTGTTTTTT. This codes for CASSEGSHGTGRGEKLFF. The chain uses TRBV25-1 and TRBJ1-4; 9 nucleotides match TRBD1. V trimming: 2 bases; J trimming: 7 bases; junction bases outside the gene matches: 14. The CDR3 loop spans 18 amino acids. The germline V gene encodes CDR1 MGHDK and CDR2 SYGVNS.

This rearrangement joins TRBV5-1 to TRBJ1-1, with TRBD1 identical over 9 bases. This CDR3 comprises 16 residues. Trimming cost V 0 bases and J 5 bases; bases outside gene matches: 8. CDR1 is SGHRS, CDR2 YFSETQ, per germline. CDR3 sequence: CASSLEPTGGFTEAFF. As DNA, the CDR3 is TGCGCCAGCAGCTTGGAGCCCACAGGGGGCTTTACTGAAGCTTTCTTT.

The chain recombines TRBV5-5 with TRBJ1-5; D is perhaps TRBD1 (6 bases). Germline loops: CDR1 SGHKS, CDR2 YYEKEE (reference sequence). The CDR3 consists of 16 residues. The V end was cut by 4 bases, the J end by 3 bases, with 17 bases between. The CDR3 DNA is TGTGCCAGCAGCCCAGGGACACTACTATTCAATCAGCCCCAGCATTTT. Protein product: CASSPGTLLFNQPQHF. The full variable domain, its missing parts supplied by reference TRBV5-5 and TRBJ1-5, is DAGVTQSPTHLIKTRGQQVTLRCSPISGHKSVSWYQQVLGQGPQFIFQYYEKEERGRGNFPDRFSARQFPNYSSELNVNALLLGDSALYLCASSPGTLLFNQPQHFGDGTRLSIL.

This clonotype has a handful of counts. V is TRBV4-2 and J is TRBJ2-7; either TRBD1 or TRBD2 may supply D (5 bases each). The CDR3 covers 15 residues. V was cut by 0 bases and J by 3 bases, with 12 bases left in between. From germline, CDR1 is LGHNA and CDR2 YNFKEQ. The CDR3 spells CASSQDGGRGYEQYF. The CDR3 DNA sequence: TGTGCCAGCAGCCAAGATGGGGGAAGGGGCTACGAGCAGTACTTC.

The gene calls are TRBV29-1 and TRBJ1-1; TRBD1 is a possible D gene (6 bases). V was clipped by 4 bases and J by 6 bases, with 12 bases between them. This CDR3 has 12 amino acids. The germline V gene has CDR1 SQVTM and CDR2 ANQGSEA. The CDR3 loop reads CSVVQGRAEAFF. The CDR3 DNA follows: TGCAGCGTTGTGCAGGGGCGGGCTGAAGCTTTCTTT.

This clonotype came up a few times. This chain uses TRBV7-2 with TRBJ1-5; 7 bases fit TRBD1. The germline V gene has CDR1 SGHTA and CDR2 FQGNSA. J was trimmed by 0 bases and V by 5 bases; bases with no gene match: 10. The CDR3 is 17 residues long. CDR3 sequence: CASSLTGYPHSNQPQHF. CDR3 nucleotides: TGTGCCAGCAGCCTGACAGGGTATCCACATAGCAATCAGCCCCAGCATTTT.

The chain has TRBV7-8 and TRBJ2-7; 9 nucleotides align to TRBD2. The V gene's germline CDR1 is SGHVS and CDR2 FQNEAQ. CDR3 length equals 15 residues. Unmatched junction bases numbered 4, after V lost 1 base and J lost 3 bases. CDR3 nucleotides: TGTGCCAGCAGCTTAGACAGCGGGGGGAACTACGAGCAGTACGTC. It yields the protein CASSLDSGGNYEQYV.

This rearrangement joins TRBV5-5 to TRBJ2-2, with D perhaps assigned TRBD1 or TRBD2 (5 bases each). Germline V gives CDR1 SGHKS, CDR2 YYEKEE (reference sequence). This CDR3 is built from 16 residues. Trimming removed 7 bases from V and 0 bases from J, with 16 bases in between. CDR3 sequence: CASSTPGRTNTGELFF. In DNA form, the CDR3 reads TGTGCCAGCTCAACCCCGGGACGTACGAACACCGGGGAGCTGTTTTTT.

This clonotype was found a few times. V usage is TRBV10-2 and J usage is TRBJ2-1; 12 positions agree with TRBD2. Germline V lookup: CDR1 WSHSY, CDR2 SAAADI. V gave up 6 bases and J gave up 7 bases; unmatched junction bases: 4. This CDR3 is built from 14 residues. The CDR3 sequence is CASRLAGGSNEQFF. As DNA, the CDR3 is TGCGCCAGCAGACTAGCGGGGGGATCGAATGAGCAGTTCTTC.

The CDR3 DNA reads TGTGCCAGCAGCTTCGCAGGGTCGAGCACTGAAGCTTTCTTT. It specifies CASSFAGSSTEAFF. This chain uses TRBV5-4 with TRBJ1-1; D may be TRBD1 (5 bases). V was pared by 2 bases and J by 4 bases, with 12 bases between. Germline V gene data show CDR1 as SGHNT and CDR2 as YYREEE (reference sequence). There are 14 residues in the CDR3.